This TCR beta chain was obtained from a study of Ad26.COV2.S vaccination and SARS-CoV-2 variants (dated by TCRdb to about 2021). Regarding the research as a whole: Donors in the vaccine arm were drawn from COV1001, a phase I-IIa trial of Ad26.COV2.S in healthy adults that was multicentre, randomized, double-blind and placebo-controlled. Ad26.COV2.S was administered intramuscularly at a dose of 5x10^10 or 1x10^11 viral particles, either as one shot or as two shots given 56 days apart. Sequencing of the TCRbeta repertoire served to evaluate the specificity and breadth of SARS-CoV-2-reactive T cell receptors following Ad26.COV2.S vaccination. The TCR-sequenced set comprised about 32 samples: approximately 19 Ad26.COV2.S vaccine recipients, 5 placebo recipients and 8 SARS-CoV-2 convalescent individuals. Participants in the trial were split at random into five groups of five each, receiving low-dose or high-dose Ad26.COV2.S once or twice, or else placebo on both occasions. Blinding of investigators to trial group allocation was maintained during experiments and outcome assessment.

The immunoSEQ Assay was used to sequence TCRbeta CDR3 regions. After extraction, genomic DNA underwent amplification by bias-controlled multiplex PCR, followed by high-throughput sequencing. The published analysis was carried out like this. To quantify the absolute abundance of every unique TCRbeta CDR3 region, sequences were collapsed and filtered. T cell fraction was estimated by normalization of TCRbeta template counts to usable DNA, with usable DNA being measured through amplification of reference genes present in all nucleated cells. Repertoire TCRs were annotated as SARS-CoV-2-specific by exact matching of V gene, CDR3 amino acid sequence and J gene to a known reactive TCR set. MIRA supplied the reference SARS-CoV-2 TCR set, which was filtered for enrichment in COVID-19-positive ImmuneCODE repertoires so that public or cross-reactive TCRs were removed. Drawing on the MIRA antigens, annotated TCRs were analysed further at the level of specific ORF or position within ORF. Breadth was defined as annotated unique rearrangements over total unique productive rearrangements; depth was the summed frequency of those rearrangements. TCR breadth was compared between groups using two-sided Wilcoxon rank-sum tests. In TCRdb, the immuneACCESS table is reduced to in-frame sequences with V and J assigned. These tables do not hold every clone; where another copy was compared, an unresolved V gene accounts for under half, and the others remain unexplained. Clone size and V and J calls were adopted from that table, with D and trimming inferred from the DNA. For this sample the table gives around 450,000 clones, of which about 90% were detected only once. The top ten hold roughly 4.3% of the sample.

Reading the germline V gene gives CDR1 SGHDT and CDR2 YYEEEE. The CDR3 measures 14 amino acids from cysteine to phenylalanine. Only the CDR3 DNA is retained, 42 bases long and in frame from the first base. V lost 1 base and J lost 3 bases; the stretch between them is 11 bases long. The treatment or condition label on this specimen signifies: 19 received Ad26.COV2.S at low or high dose, single or two shots; 5 received placebo; per-sample allocation not given. Repertoires of vaccine and placebo recipients were sequenced from samples taken on day 63 after the first injection. Between 29 July and 7 August 2020, Cohort 1b enrolled fewer than 30 adults aged 18-55 years at one site in Boston, USA. Ad26.COV2.S consisted of a replication-incompetent adenovirus type 26 vector by which a prefusion-stabilized SARS-CoV-2 spike protein from the original Wuhan strain was expressed. This clone was found once. Its antigen is still unknown. No base-level quality is on record; no much larger clone is a single base apart.

Paper-wide results and their limitations: Compared with placebo recipients, Ad26.COV2.S recipients showed higher spike-specific TCR breadth (P = 0.0014). It was noted by the authors that total T cell responses may have been underestimated by the TCR breadth and depth analyses. Non-spike TCR breadth was comparable between vaccine and placebo recipients, consistent with the vaccine containing only spike. The study was not powered to compare responses between vaccine doses or regimens. After vaccination, substantial breadth of spike-specific CD8+ and CD4+ T cell responses was reported.

The V and J segments used are TRBV5-6 and TRBJ2-7, and the D gene may be TRBD2, 5 bases matching. This specimen consisted of peripheral blood, obtained in a trial of Ad26.COV2.S vaccine versus placebo. The source is a person between 18 and 59 years old who received the Ad26.COV2.S COVID-19 vaccine or a placebo. The DNA reads TGTGCCAGCAGCTTGCGACTCCGGGGCTACGAGCAGTACTTC. This encodes CASSLRLRGYEQYF.